This is a list of T cell receptor beta chains from one sample in a study of shared clonotypes between healthy human individuals. The repertoire was sequenced with immunoSEQ multiplex PCR; TCRdb's copy has only in-frame clones and lacks some. This sample yields around 2.3 million clones, of which approximately 96% are seen a single time; approximately 0.13% belongs to the top ten. Material: naive CD4+ T cells sorted from blood. The source of these receptors is a man between 18 and 29 years old in good health. Each CDR3 is given with its conserved first and last residue.

>TRBV5-6
CASSLYGEVGELFF
>TRBV12-2
CASTGELFF
>TRBV7-2
CASSSGQSTYEQYF
>TRBV27
CASSIRRASYEQYF
>TRBV11-2
CASSLEGKSTDTQYF
>TRBV29-1
CSVDETGTGYF
>TRBV6-5
CASSPAADTYGYTF
>TRBV11-3
CASGPGTGELFF
>TRBV7-9
CASSLSGADTQYF
>TRBV6-1
CASSEAITNQPQHF
>TRBV11-2
CASSLDGLVYSNQPQHF
>TRBV30
CAWKRDSGNFGKLFF
>TRBV29-1
CSAGHTQETQYF
>TRBV5-1
CASSLGQGMAFF
>TRBV7-2
CASSLRTGADTQYF
>TRBV5-4
CASSLMGAAQPQHF
>TRBV7-2
CASSPEPAGGTDTQYF
>TRBV6-5
CASSYRLQNTGELFF
>TRBV2
CASSEDTLLNYGYTF
>TRBV7-9
CASSLTTSDNEQFF
>TRBV6-5
CASSYSGGRASPLHF
>TRBV9
CASSPPWGRTYEQYF
>TRBV7-9
CASSLGQGGGYTF
>TRBV30
CAWSLETPNTEAFF
>TRBV5-1
CASHPPQGVGYTF
>TRBV10-3
CAISSAFPADGYTF
>TRBV14
CASSQGGGTKTQYF
>TRBV11-2
CASSLGGRGQDGYTF
>TRBV30
CAWSGQGTGANVLTF
>TRBV4-1
CASSQVGLGVDGGYTF
>TRBV29-1
CSVGTSGRAQETQYF